Below are 20 T cell receptor beta chains sequenced from a single sample in a study of shared clonotypes between healthy human individuals. TCRdb's copy holds only in-frame clones and misses some; the assay was immunoSEQ multiplex PCR. The table includes roughly 760,000 clones, about 74% detected once. Input material: memory CD4+ T cells sorted from blood. Subset noted: CD45RA-negative fraction. These receptors were obtained from a woman aged 25 to 39 in good health.

The chain has TRBV27 and TRBJ1-1; 9 bases are shared with TRBD1. This CDR3 comprises 15 residues. J was trimmed by 0 bases and V by 5 bases; bases with no gene match: 4. The germline gives CDR1 MNHEY, CDR2 SMNVEV (reference sequence). CDR3 amino acids: CASSPNRGLNTEAFF. The CDR3 nucleotides are TGTGCCAGCAGTCCCAACAGGGGGCTGAACACTGAAGCTTTCTTT.

Remarks on this clone: Other DNA sequences in the sample encode the same CDR3. V is TRBV4-2 and J is TRBJ1-2; D might be TRBD1 (5 bases). The CDR3 is made up of 16 amino acids. Trimming shortened V by 0 bases and J by 0 bases, and 11 bases separated the two germline ends. Per germline, CDR1 LGHNA and CDR2 YNFKEQ. The CDR3 DNA reads as TGTGCCAGCAGCCAAGATCCGACAGCTACTAACTATGGCTACACCTTC. Its protein is CASSQDPTATNYGYTF.

The chain recombines TRBV27 with TRBJ2-1; D remains unclear. The CDR3 consists of 11 residues. V lost 6 bases and J lost 10, with 10 bases in between. Germline V gives CDR1 MNHEY, CDR2 SMNVEV (reference sequence). CDR3 protein: CASRGNWEQFF. The DNA for the CDR3 is TGTGCCAGCAGGGGAAATTGGGAGCAGTTCTTC.

J is TRBJ1-4 and V is TRBV6-6; no firm D call. This CDR3 spans 14 amino acids. The germline CDR1 and CDR2 sequences are MNHNY and SVGAGI (reference sequence). V gave up 6 bases and J gave up 2 bases, with 10 bases separating them. In DNA, the CDR3 is TGTGCCAGCAGGCCCGGAGGGACTAATGAAAAACTGTTTTTT. Translated, it gives CASRPGGTNEKLFF.

The rearrangement joins TRBV10-2 to TRBJ2-3; 12 bases are a match to TRBD2. The V gene's germline CDR1 is WSHSY and CDR2 SAAADI. The CDR3 extends over 14 amino acids. J was trimmed by 2 bases and V by 7 bases; bases with no gene match: 1. This CDR3 is CASTSGRDTDTQYF. The DNA of the CDR3 is TGCGCCAGCACTAGCGGGAGGGACACAGATACGCAGTATTTT.

The CDR3 DNA sequence: TGCGCCAGCAGCCCGCGGACTAGCGGGAGTTTAGATACGCAGTATTTT. This sequence encodes CASSPRTSGSLDTQYF. The V and J genes are TRBV23-1 and TRBJ2-3, with 13 bases matching TRBD2. TRBV23-1 belongs to the ORF category, with a function that is uncertain. CDR3 length: 16 residues. With 6 bases clipped from V and 5 bases from J, the junction kept 8 bases outside the gene matches.

This clone was seen a handful of times. V is TRBV5-1 and J is TRBJ1-2, with unresolved D. Between the trimmed V and J ends, which lost 0 bases and 0 bases, there was a span of 9 bases. Germline CDR1 is SGHRS and CDR2 is YFSETQ. The CDR3 covers 15 residues. The DNA for the CDR3 is TGCGCCAGCAGCTTGGGACTGGAAGCTAACTATGGCTACACCTTC. Translated: CASSLGLEANYGYTF.

The chain is built from TRBV19 and TRBJ1-1; D not resolved. V was trimmed by 3 bases and J by 11 bases, leaving 16 bases between them. The germline gives CDR1 LNHDA, CDR2 SQIVND (reference sequence). The CDR3 spans 13 residues. The CDR3 spells CASSIAGSNLAFF. DNA of the CDR3: TGTGCCAGTAGTATCGCCGGCTCGAATCTCGCTTTCTTT.

This chain joins TRBV11-2 and TRBJ2-5, with D unresolved. CDR1 SGHAT and CDR2 FQNNGV come from the germline V gene. V was shortened by 2 bases and J by 0 bases, with 4 bases between the two germline ends. The CDR3 spans 13 residues. In nucleotides, the CDR3 is TGTGCCAGCAGCTTAACATACCAAGAGACCCAGTACTTC. Translating it yields CASSLTYQETQYF.

This clone was observed a few times. The same CDR3 arises from other DNA sequences in this sample as well. The rearrangement joins TRBV4-2 to TRBJ1-4; TRBD1 agrees at 9 bases. The CDR3 runs to 14 residues. V lost 3 bases to trimming and J lost 5 bases; unmatched junction nucleotides: 1. From germline, CDR1 is LGHNA and CDR2 YNFKEQ. The CDR3 reads CASSQGQGNEKLFF. CDR3 DNA: TGTGCCAGCAGCCAGGGACAGGGAAATGAAAAACTGTTTTTT.

The rearrangement uses TRBV28 and TRBJ2-3, with 9 positions matching TRBD1. This CDR3 spans 15 amino acids. The J segment lost 5 bases and the V segment lost 3 bases, leaving 6 bases of the junction unmatched. Germline V gene sequence: CDR1 MDHEN, CDR2 SYDVKM. CDR3 in DNA: TGTGCCAGCAGTTTGGGACAGGGTGTTGGAGATACGCAGTATTTT. It translates to CASSLGQGVGDTQYF.

This clone was found a few times. In nucleotides, the CDR3 is TGTGCCAGCAGCCAAGATCGGGGGGGCGGCTCAGATACGCAGTATTTT. Amino acids: CASSQDRGGGSDTQYF. The chain uses TRBV4-2 and TRBJ2-3; 8 bases are shared with TRBD2. Unmatched junction bases numbered 6, after V lost 0 bases and J lost 4 bases. Germline CDR1 and CDR2: LGHNA and YNFKEQ. The CDR3 spans 16 residues.

V usage is TRBV30 and J usage is TRBJ2-7; 8 bases agree with TRBD2. The V gene end was trimmed by 8 bases and the J gene end by 1 base; junction bases not matched to a gene: 7. Looked up from germline, CDR1 is GTSNPN and CDR2 is SVGIG (reference sequence). The CDR3 sequence is 13 residues long. In nucleotides, the CDR3 is TGTGCCCGAGCGGGAGTTCCTTCCTACGAGCAGTACTTC. Its protein product is CARAGVPSYEQYF. Variable domain in full (rest from reference TRBV30 and TRBJ2-7): SQTIHQWPATLVQPVGSPLSLECTVEGTSNPNLYWYRQAAGRGLQLLFYSVGIGQISSEVPQNLSASRPQDRQFILSSKKLLLSDSGFYLCARAGVPSYEQYFGPGTRLTVT.

V is TRBV28 and J is TRBJ1-2; the D is unclear. Trimming took 4 bases from V and 0 from J, leaving 9 bases between them. The germline V gene has CDR1 MDHEN and CDR2 SYDVKM. The CDR3 consists of 14 residues. The CDR3 region is CASSSAGPNYGYTF. Here the CDR3 DNA reads TGTGCCAGCAGTTCTGCAGGCCCTAACTATGGCTACACCTTC.

The chain employs TRBV30 and TRBJ1-4; the D is unclear. Germline V CDR1 and CDR2: GTSNPN, SVGIG (reference sequence). Trimming pared 4 bases from V and 0 bases from J, leaving 12 bases between. The CDR3 contains 15 residues. CDR3 protein: CAWNGVSATNEKLFF. CDR3 in DNA: TGTGCCTGGAACGGGGTATCGGCAACTAATGAAAAACTGTTTTTT.

The rearrangement links TRBV11-2 to TRBJ1-2; tentatively, D is TRBD1 (6 bases). CDR1 SGHAT and CDR2 FQNNGV come from the germline V gene. V was pared by 3 bases and J by 4 bases, with 15 bases between. This CDR3 is 15 amino acids long. As DNA, the CDR3 is TGTGCCAGCAGCTTGTCCGGACAGCTAGTCTATGGCTACACCTTC. Its translation: CASSLSGQLVYGYTF. Combining the CDR3 with reference TRBV11-2 and TRBJ1-2 gives the whole variable domain EAGVAQSPRYKIIEKRQSVAFWCNPISGHATLYWYQQILGQGPKLLIQFQNNGVVDDSQLPKDRFSAERLKGVDSTLKIQPAKLEDSAVYLCASSLSGQLVYGYTFGSGTRLTVV.

The V gene is TRBV5-5, the J gene TRBJ2-1; 7 bases match TRBD1. Per the germline V gene, CDR1 is SGHKS and CDR2 is YYEKEE (reference sequence). J gave up 2 bases and V 4 bases, and 9 bases lay outside the gene matches. This CDR3 has 16 amino acids. CDR3 loop: CASSVEGTAAYNEQFF. The CDR3 nucleotides are TGTGCCAGCAGCGTCGAAGGGACAGCAGCCTACAATGAGCAGTTCTTC.

The chain uses TRBV25-1 and TRBJ2-2; 8 positions agree with TRBD2. CDR1 MGHDK and CDR2 SYGVNS come from the germline V gene. This CDR3 contains 15 residues. With V trimmed by 6 bases and J by 9 bases, 12 bases remained unmatched. For the CDR3, the DNA is TGTGCCAGCAGCCCGCGGACTAGCAGGAGCCGGGAGCTGTTTTTT. This sequence encodes CASSPRTSRSRELFF.

This clone was observed a handful of times. CDR3 sequence (DNA): TGCGCCAGCAGCCGTGTCGACATGGGGTTCCTGACCGGGGAGCTGTTTTTT. Encoded protein: CASSRVDMGFLTGELFF. The chain couples TRBV4-1 to TRBJ2-2; no clear D gene. The germline V gene has CDR1 MGHRA and CDR2 YSYEKL. V was shortened by 4 bases and J by 5 bases, with 20 bases between the two germline ends. CDR3 size: 17 residues.

In this sample, this clone turned up a few times. The sample carries other DNA sequences with the same CDR3. The V call is TRBV5-4, the J call TRBJ2-1, with TRBD1 matching 7 bases. The CDR3 covers 13 residues. The V segment lost 0 bases and the J segment 6 bases; nucleotides outside the gene matches: 0. From germline, CDR1 is SGHNT and CDR2 YYREEE (reference sequence). The CDR3 loop is CASSLDRGNEQFF. CDR3 DNA sequence: TGTGCCAGCAGCTTGGACAGGGGCAATGAGCAGTTCTTC. Full variable domain (missing parts from reference TRBV5-4 and TRBJ2-1): ETGVTQSPTHLIKTRGQQVTLRCSSQSGHNTVSWYQQALGQGPQFIFQYYREEENGRGNFPPRFSGLQFPNYSSELNVNALELDDSALYLCASSLDRGNEQFFGPGTRLTVL.